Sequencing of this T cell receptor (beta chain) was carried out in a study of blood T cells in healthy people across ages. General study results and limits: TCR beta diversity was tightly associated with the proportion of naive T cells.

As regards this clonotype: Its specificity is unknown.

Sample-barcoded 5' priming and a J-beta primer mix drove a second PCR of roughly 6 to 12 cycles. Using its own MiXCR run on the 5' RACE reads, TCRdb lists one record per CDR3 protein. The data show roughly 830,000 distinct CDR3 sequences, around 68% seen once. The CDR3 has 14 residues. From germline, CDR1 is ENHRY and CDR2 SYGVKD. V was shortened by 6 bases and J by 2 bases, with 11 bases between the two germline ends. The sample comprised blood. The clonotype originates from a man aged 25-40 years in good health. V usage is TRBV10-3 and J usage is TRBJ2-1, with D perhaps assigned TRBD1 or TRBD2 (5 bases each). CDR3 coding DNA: TGTGCCATCAGCTGGGACGCCACCTACAATGAGCAGTTCTTC. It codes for CAISWDATYNEQFF.